This TCR beta chain was sequenced during a study of early T cells in non-severe SARS-CoV-2 infection. TCRdb reanalysed the 5' RACE reads using MiXCR and keeps one entry per CDR3 protein. Of roughly 100,000 distinct CDR3 sequences listed, about an eighth are singletons. This clonotype was counted at least ten times. The CDR3 sequence is 14 residues long. V shed 6 bases and J 4 bases; nucleotides not matched to a gene: 4. Germline V CDR1 and CDR2: DFQATT, SNEGSKA (reference sequence). The J gene is TRBJ2-4, the V gene TRBV20-1, with 12 bases aligning to TRBD1. The sequenced sample was whole blood, obtained at baseline. The receptor was derived from an adult who was a healthcare worker with PCR-confirmed SARS-CoV-2 infection or an uninfected control (not recorded which). CDR3 DNA: TGCAGTGCCGGGACAGGGGGCCTAAAAAACATTCAGTACTTC. It is translated as CSAGTGGLKNIQYF.